This T cell receptor beta chain was observed in a study of cytomegalovirus exposure and HLA in healthy donors. Study conclusions and caveats: With later analysis, a missense DCLRE1C variant became linked to TCR beta V- and J-gene trimming. Later work associated 17,000 or so TCR beta sequences with HLA alleles at 0.05 false discovery rate.

CDR1 and CDR2 (germline): ENHRY, SYGVKD. The CDR3 has 12 amino acids. V shed 11 bases and J shed 1 base, with 8 bases lying between them. Turning to this clone: What it binds is unknown.

It was with 60 Vbeta and 13 Jbeta primers that the PCR ran. The method was immunoSEQ multiplex PCR; TCRdb's version includes in-frame clones alone and lacks a portion of them. Of more than 85,000 clones listed, around 84% are singletons. The TCR sequence derives from a man aged 30-40 years in good health and CMV-seronegative. The J gene is TRBJ2-2, the V gene TRBV10-3; the D gene is possibly TRBD1 (6 bases). Source material: PBMCs. The CDR3 DNA reads as TGTGCCTTACAGGGGAACACCGGGGAGCTGTTTTTT. Translated, it gives CALQGNTGELFF.